Included here is one TCR beta chain sequence, with context. Its antigen remains unidentified. The data are from a study of vaccination and CD4 T cells after COVID-19. Study-wide context: SARS-CoV-2, HCoV-NL63, HCoV-OC43 and HCoV-229E supplied the overlapping spike peptides used to stimulate cells.

The Oncomine TCR Beta short-read assay was applied to DNA of cultured CD4+ T cells. TCRdb fed the PCR reads into MiXCR, producing one record per CDR3 protein. Of 9,500 to 15,000 distinct CDR3 sequences in the sample, roughly 65% were seen once. This sample's treatment: roughly 11-day PBMC culture with coronavirus spike peptide pools or control peptides (ViraFEST assay). Germline loops: CDR1 MGHDK, CDR2 SYGVNS. V was cut by 3 bases and J by 2 bases, with 19 bases left in between. The CDR3 extends over 17 amino acids. The V gene is TRBV25-1, the J gene TRBJ2-5; possibly TRBD2 for D (6 bases). Sequenced sample: CD4+ T cells from blood, cultured in vitro. The source is a human donor who had recovered from COVID-19. CDR3 loop: CASSDPYGLRGQETQYF. In DNA form, the CDR3 reads TGTGCCAGCAGTGACCCCTACGGGTTGCGGGGACAAGAGACCCAGTACTTC. The full variable domain, completed using reference TRBV25-1 and TRBJ2-5, is EADIYQTPRYLVIGTGKKITLECSQTMGHDKMYWYQQDPGMELHLIHYSYGVNSTEKGDLSSESTVSRIRTEHFPLTLESARPSHTSQYLCASSDPYGLRGQETQYFGPGTRLLVL.